Below, 4 T cell receptor beta chains from the same sample are listed, as sequenced in a study of identical twins. TCRdb reanalysed the 5' RACE reads using MiXCR and keeps one entry per CDR3 protein. The sample has about 500,000 distinct CDR3 sequences, 13% to 15% seen once. This sample was also put to use in a study of yellow fever vaccine responses in identical twins.

Sequencing was carried out using CD4+ T cells sorted from blood. The source of these receptors is a woman aged 18-29 years in good health.

This clonotype was seen at least ten times. The chain recombines TRBV7-2 with TRBJ2-1; 8 bases match TRBD2. The CDR3 is made up of 13 amino acids. V lost 8 bases, J lost 6 bases, and 6 bases stayed unmatched. Per germline, CDR1 SGHTA and CDR2 FQGNSA. CDR3 amino acids: CASHWLAGNEQFF. CDR3 sequence (DNA): TGTGCCAGCCACTGGCTAGCGGGCAATGAGCAGTTCTTC.

This chain connects TRBV27 to TRBJ1-6; TRBD1 might be the D (5 bases). The V end was cut by 6 bases, the J end by 0 bases, with 9 bases between. Germline assignment: CDR1 MNHEY and CDR2 SMNVEV (reference sequence). This CDR3 comprises 15 residues. Here the CDR3 reads CASRPGSSYNSPLHF. Written as DNA, the CDR3 is TGTGCCAGCAGGCCAGGGAGCTCCTATAATTCACCCCTCCACTTT.

V usage is TRBV18 and J usage is TRBJ2-7; 9 nucleotides match TRBD2. The V gene's germline CDR1 is KGHSH and CDR2 LQKENI. The V segment lost 5 bases and the J segment 0 bases; nucleotides outside the gene matches: 11. The CDR3 loop spans 17 amino acids. The CDR3 region has the DNA TGTGCCAGCTCAGCAACTCCAGCGGGAGGCTTCTCCTACGAGCAGTACTTC. It is translated as CASSATPAGGFSYEQYF.

This clonotype has a handful of counts. CDR3 in amino acids: CASSFHIEGSGFSTDTQYF. The DNA for the CDR3 is TGTGCCAGCAGCTTCCACATCGAGGGTAGCGGGTTCTCTACAGATACGCAGTATTTT. V usage is TRBV11-2 and J usage is TRBJ2-3; 7 positions match TRBD2. The CDR3 has 19 residues. The germline gives CDR1 SGHAT, CDR2 FQNNGV. V shed 3 bases and J 3 bases; nucleotides not matched to a gene: 18.